These T cell receptor beta chains were read from a single sample in a study of PD-1 blockade in classical Hodgkin lymphoma. The data were produced by immunoSEQ multiplex PCR, yet TCRdb's version contains in-frame clones alone and is incomplete. The sample consists of approximately 160,000 clones, about 81% of them appearing once. The source material was peripheral blood mononuclear cells (PBMCs), sampled before the second cycle of nivolumab. The receptor set was obtained from a human donor with classical Hodgkin lymphoma. The conserved cysteine and the conserved F or W are not part of the CDR3 here. The order of the fields is J gene, V gene, CDR3 protein.

J gene: TRBJ1-1; V gene: TRBV6-5; CDR3 protein: ASSSSVFGTEAF
J gene: TRBJ2-1; V gene: TRBV27; CDR3 protein: ASSFTVFPWENEQF
J gene: TRBJ2-3; V gene: TRBV4-1; CDR3 protein: ASSQLSGYYTDTQY
J gene: TRBJ2-2; V gene: TRBV6-1; CDR3 protein: ASSEVGASGRKAGELF
J gene: TRBJ1-2; V gene: TRBV7-8; CDR3 protein: ASSPIRAVANYGYT
J gene: TRBJ2-1; V gene: TRBV7-6; CDR3 protein: ASSLGLAGALRQF
J gene: TRBJ2-2; V gene: TRBV4-3; CDR3 protein: ASSPEERYTGELF
J gene: TRBJ2-1; V gene: TRBV7-7; CDR3 protein: ASSLDGQGMGEQF
J gene: TRBJ2-3; V gene: TRBV7-3; CDR3 protein: ASSRSNTDTQY
J gene: TRBJ2-2; V gene: TRBV23-1; CDR3 protein: ASSRRIPPDTGELF
J gene: TRBJ2-1; V gene: TRBV30; CDR3 protein: AWSVLAPPNEQF
J gene: TRBJ2-2; V gene: TRBV30; CDR3 protein: AWRGQGASTGELF
J gene: TRBJ1-2; V gene: TRBV13; CDR3 protein: ASRRENYGYT
J gene: TRBJ2-5; V gene: TRBV2; CDR3 protein: ASSEEGQETQY
J gene: TRBJ1-1; V gene: TRBV28; CDR3 protein: ASSSRTGVAF
J gene: TRBJ2-3; V gene: TRBV6-1; CDR3 protein: ASSETRTDTQY
J gene: TRBJ2-2; V gene: TRBV10-3; CDR3 protein: AIRTGLDTGELF
J gene: TRBJ2-1; V gene: TRBV6-1; CDR3 protein: ASRPPTGGDEQF
J gene: TRBJ1-4; V gene: TRBV5-4; CDR3 protein: ASSLGPYEKLF
J gene: TRBJ1-1; V gene: TRBV11-2; CDR3 protein: ASSLERKIGGSSAF
J gene: TRBJ2-7; V gene: TRBV29-1; CDR3 protein: SVPGTGAYEQY
J gene: TRBJ1-2; V gene: TRBV7-9; CDR3 protein: ASSLASYGYT
J gene: TRBJ1-4; V gene: TRBV2; CDR3 protein: ASSVLGTNEKLF